The 17 T cell receptor beta chains listed next were all sequenced from one sample in a study of OX40 agonist ivuxolimab in advanced cancers. Using immunoSEQ multiplex PCR, the repertoire was profiled, and TCRdb retains in-frame clones only, with some absent. The sample consists of over 75,000 clones, roughly 88% of them appearing once. The sequencing here drew on CD4+ or CD8+ T cells sorted from blood, taken in a trial of the OX40 agonist ivuxolimab. The receptors were sampled from an adult with an advanced solid tumor such as melanoma, head and neck, liver or kidney cancer.

The chain combines TRBV6-5 with TRBJ2-7, with D hard to call. CDR1 MNHEY and CDR2 SVGAGI come from the germline V gene. The CDR3 covers 12 residues. With 10 bases removed from V and 7 bases from J, the gap between germline ends came to 17 bases. The CDR3 nucleotides read TGTGCCACCCACAATACCCCTAGGGAGCAGTACTTC. It encodes CATHNTPREQYF.

With regard to this clone: Other DNA sequences in the sample encode the same CDR3. The V gene is TRBV5-4, the J gene TRBJ2-5; 7 positions agree with TRBD2. The CDR3 covers 13 residues. Trimming cost V 2 bases and J 4 bases; bases outside gene matches: 2. CDR1 and CDR2 from the germline V gene are SGHNT and YYREEE (reference sequence). The CDR3 DNA is TGTGCCAGCAGCTTAACGGGAGGAGAGACCCAGTACTTC. Its translation: CASSLTGGETQYF.

The rearrangement joins TRBV28 to TRBJ2-5; no clear D. Trimming left V 3 bases short and J 2 bases short, with 10 bases between. CDR3 length equals 14 residues. The germline gives CDR1 MDHEN, CDR2 SYDVKM. This CDR3 reads CASSFRFRQETQYF. The DNA of the CDR3 is TGTGCCAGCAGTTTCCGATTCAGGCAAGAGACCCAGTACTTC.

The chain carries TRBV10-1 and TRBJ2-7, with D possibly TRBD1 on 5 matching bases. Germline lookup yields CDR1 WNHNN and CDR2 SYGVQD (reference sequence). The CDR3 is 14 amino acids. The V and J ends lost 4 bases and 2 bases respectively, with 12 bases between them. CDR3 sequence reads: CASSGRQNPYEQYF. CDR3 nucleotide sequence: TGCGCCAGCAGTGGACGACAGAATCCCTACGAGCAGTACTTC.

This rearrangement joins TRBV5-1 to TRBJ2-1; 10 bases match TRBD2. The CDR3 loop spans 16 amino acids. Trimming cost V 4 bases and J 4 bases; bases outside gene matches: 8. Germline CDR1 reads SGHRS; CDR2 reads YFSETQ. CDR3 region: CASSRAGTSAYNEQFF. CDR3 sequence (DNA): TGCGCCAGCAGCCGCGCCGGGACTAGCGCGTACAATGAGCAGTTCTTC.

V is TRBV4-1 and J is TRBJ2-5; 11 bases are a match to TRBD2. Germline lookup yields CDR1 MGHRA and CDR2 YSYEKL. Trimming cost V 0 bases and J 0 bases; bases outside gene matches: 15. CDR3 size: 21 residues. The CDR3 sequence: CASSQEHGTSSGRLHQETQYF. Here the CDR3 DNA reads TGCGCCAGCAGCCAAGAACACGGGACCTCTAGCGGGAGGTTACACCAAGAGACCCAGTACTTC.

The chain links TRBV7-2 to TRBJ2-1; maybe TRBD1 (5 bases). Per germline, CDR1 SGHTA and CDR2 FQGNSA. Trimming shortened V by 1 base and J by 1 base, and 8 bases separated the two germline ends. This CDR3 comprises 15 residues. CDR3 protein: CASSLVAGSYNEQFF. The DNA of the CDR3 is TGTGCCAGCAGCTTAGTGGCAGGGTCCTACAATGAGCAGTTCTTC.

The chain carries TRBV5-1 and TRBJ2-1; D might be TRBD2 (6 bases). The germline V gene has CDR1 SGHRS and CDR2 YFSETQ. The CDR3 runs to 15 residues. Trimming shortened V by 0 bases and J by 3 bases, and 10 bases separated the two germline ends. CDR3 region: CASSLDGGSYNEQFF. DNA for the CDR3: TGCGCCAGCAGCTTGGATGGGGGGAGCTACAATGAGCAGTTCTTC.

The V call is TRBV2, the J call TRBJ1-5, with TRBD1 as a possible D gene (6 bases). The CDR3 length is 13 residues. Germline V gives CDR1 SNHLY, CDR2 FYNNEI. The ends were cut back, 5 bases at V and 7 bases at J, with 12 bases in the middle. The CDR3 protein is CASSRGELQPQHF. The CDR3 region has the DNA TGTGCCAGCAGTAGGGGGGAATTGCAGCCCCAGCATTTT.

The chain has TRBV7-8 and TRBJ2-7; 7 bases map to TRBD1. Germline loops: CDR1 SGHVS, CDR2 FQNEAQ. The CDR3 extends over 15 amino acids. The ends lost 5 bases at V and 2 bases at J; junction bases unmatched: 9. In DNA form, the CDR3 reads TGTGCCAGCAGCAGTCGACAGGGATTGGCCTACGAGCAGTACTTC. This translates into CASSSRQGLAYEQYF.

This clone has just one count. In nucleotides, the CDR3 is TGCAGTGCTAGAGATCAGGACATTCAGTACTTC. This translates into CSARDQDIQYF. This chain connects TRBV20-1 to TRBJ2-4; no definite D call. V was cut by 0 bases and J by 8 bases, with 5 bases left in between. This CDR3 has 11 residues. Germline loops: CDR1 DFQATT, CDR2 SNEGSKA (reference sequence).

This chain joins TRBV5-1 and TRBJ2-5; D perhaps matches TRBD1 (5 bases). Germline V CDR1 and CDR2: SGHRS, YFSETQ. V was shortened by 1 base and J by 2 bases, with 12 bases between the two germline ends. The CDR3 consists of 15 residues. CDR3: CASSLRGGSQETQYF. CDR3 in DNA: TGCGCCAGCAGCTTGAGGGGCGGATCGCAAGAGACCCAGTACTTC.

This chain links TRBV28 with TRBJ2-7; 7 bases agree with TRBD1. V lost 5 bases, J lost 2 bases, and 9 bases stayed unmatched. In germline, CDR1 is MDHEN, CDR2 SYDVKM. This CDR3 has 15 amino acids. The CDR3 DNA reads TGTGCCAGCAGTCACCCAGGGGGAACCACCTACGAGCAGTACTTC. Its protein product is CASSHPGGTTYEQYF.

The V and J genes are TRBV19 and TRBJ1-4; TRBD1 matches 7 bases. Trimming took 1 base from V and 6 from J; bases not matched to a gene: 5. The V gene's germline CDR1 is LNHDA and CDR2 SQIVND (reference sequence). The CDR3 runs to 15 residues. CDR3 amino acids: CASSIVGQAYEKLFF. CDR3 coding DNA: TGTGCCAGTAGTATAGTTGGACAGGCTTATGAAAAACTGTTTTTT.

The rearrangement joins TRBV7-9 to TRBJ2-2; possible D gene TRBD2, 5 bases. Trimming pared 5 bases from V and 6 bases from J, leaving 16 bases between. There are 15 residues in the CDR3. CDR1 SEHNR and CDR2 FQNEAQ come from the germline V gene (reference sequence). This CDR3 reads CASSPLAFESGELFF. The CDR3 bases are TGTGCCAGCAGCCCATTAGCGTTTGAATCCGGGGAGCTGTTTTTT. Together with reference TRBV7-9 and TRBJ2-2, the CDR3 gives the full variable domain: DTGVSQNPRHKITKRGQNVTFRCDPISEHNRLYWYRQTLGQGPEFLTYFQNEAQLEKSRLLSDRFSAERPKGSFSTLEIQRTEQGDSAMYLCASSPLAFESGELFFGEGSRLTVL.

V usage is TRBV5-6 and J usage is TRBJ2-7; D is undetermined. This CDR3 is built from 13 residues. Germline CDR1 and CDR2: SGHDT and YYEEEE. Trimming cost V 0 bases and J 3 bases, with 7 bases left between them. Here the CDR3 DNA reads TGTGCCAGCAGCTTGGACCGCGTCTACGAGCAGTACTTC. It is translated as CASSLDRVYEQYF.

The gene calls are TRBV5-4 and TRBJ2-1, with 8 bases aligning to TRBD1. CDR1 and CDR2 from the germline V gene are SGHNT and YYREEE (reference sequence). The CDR3 runs 16 residues. V shed 5 bases, J shed 12 bases, and the junction held 19 bases outside the gene matches. Here the CDR3 DNA reads TGTGCCAGCAGTTCTGACAGGGGTTCGGTGACACGGTCGCAGTTCTTC. Translated, it gives CASSSDRGSVTRSQFF.